The source of this T cell receptor (beta chain) is a study of HIV-infected patients and healthy controls. No cell fractionation was done, so the repertoire covers all unsorted peripheral blood T cells. Exclusions covered tumors, febrile or AIDS-related illness, and hepatitis B or C coinfection. V lost 5 bases and J lost 6; bases outside the gene matches: 0. The CDR3 sequence is 12 residues long. Germline CDR1 and CDR2: SGHNT and YYREEE (reference sequence). Around 530 ng RNA was reverse transcribed with alpha and beta constant-region primers. Each of the alpha and beta chains got its own library through chain-specific third strand synthesis with indices. All rearrangements within a chain used one primer pair; cDNA molecules carried barcodes. The library had 12-nucleotide molecular identifiers formed by two random hexamers joined together. TCRdb called the 5' RACE reads again in MiXCR, with one record for every CDR3 protein. Among roughly 9,300 distinct CDR3 sequences, more than 9% were seen once, and the ten largest hold approximately 17%.

This clonotype was counted ten times or more. The sample here was blood, taken before antiretroviral therapy. V gene TRBV5-4 combines with J gene TRBJ2-7; 12 bases fit TRBD2. The origin of this receptor is an adult with HIV infection. The CDR3 protein is CASRGLAGEQYF. CDR3 DNA sequence: TGTGCCAGCAGGGGACTAGCGGGCGAGCAGTACTTC.